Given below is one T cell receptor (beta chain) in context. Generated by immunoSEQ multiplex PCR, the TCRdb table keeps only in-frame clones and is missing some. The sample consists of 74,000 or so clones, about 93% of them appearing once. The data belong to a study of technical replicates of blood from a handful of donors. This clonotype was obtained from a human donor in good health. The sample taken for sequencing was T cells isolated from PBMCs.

CDR3 amino acids: CASSDRGQETQYF. The CDR3 bases are TGTGCCAGCTCAGACAGGGGACAAGAGACCCAGTACTTC. V usage is TRBV7-9 and J usage is TRBJ2-5, with TRBD1 identical over 8 bases. After removal of 8 bases from V and 2 bases from J, the junction contained 4 bases not matched to a gene. CDR1 and CDR2 from the germline V gene are SEHNR and FQNEAQ (reference sequence). The CDR3 totals 13 residues.